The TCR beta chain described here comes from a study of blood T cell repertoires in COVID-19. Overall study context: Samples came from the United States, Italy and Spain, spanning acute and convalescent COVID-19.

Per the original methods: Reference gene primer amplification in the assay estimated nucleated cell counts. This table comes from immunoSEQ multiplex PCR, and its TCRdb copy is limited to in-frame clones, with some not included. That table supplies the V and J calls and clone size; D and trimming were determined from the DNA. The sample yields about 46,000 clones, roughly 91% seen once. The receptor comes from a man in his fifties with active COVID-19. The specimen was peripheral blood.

The CDR3 spells CASKGGYEQYF. In DNA form, the CDR3 reads TGTGCCAGCAAAGGGGGATACGAGCAGTACTTC. J is TRBJ2-7 and V is TRBV27; TRBD1 might be the D (6 bases). The CDR3 has 11 residues. In germline, CDR1 is MNHEY, CDR2 SMNVEV (reference sequence). Trimming shortened V by 7 bases and J by 4 bases, and 8 bases separated the two germline ends.